What follows is one TCR beta chain and its context. The V gene lost 0 bases and the J gene lost 5 bases, with 16 bases spanning the gap. CDR1 is GTSNPN and CDR2 is SVGIG in the germline V gene (reference sequence). The CDR3 loop spans 15 amino acids. This entry belongs to a study of CD8+ T cells in alopecia areata. Investigators isolated RNA and reverse transcribed it into cDNA to act as the sequencing template. Sequencing used immunoSEQ multiplex PCR; TCRdb keeps in-frame clones, though not all of them. The sample has fewer than 250,000 clones; about 64% are singletons. Treatment: oral pan-JAK inhibitor, 5-10 mg twice daily.

This chain uses TRBV30 with TRBJ2-5, with D tentatively TRBD1 or TRBD2 (5 bases each). The sequence was collected from a human donor with alopecia areata. The sequencing here drew on CD4+ T cells sorted from blood, taken at week 4, from a patient treated with tofacitinib. The CDR3 nucleotides are TGTGCCTGGAGTGTATTTCGGGGCTTGTGGGAGACCCAGTACTTC. Protein: CAWSVFRGLWETQYF.